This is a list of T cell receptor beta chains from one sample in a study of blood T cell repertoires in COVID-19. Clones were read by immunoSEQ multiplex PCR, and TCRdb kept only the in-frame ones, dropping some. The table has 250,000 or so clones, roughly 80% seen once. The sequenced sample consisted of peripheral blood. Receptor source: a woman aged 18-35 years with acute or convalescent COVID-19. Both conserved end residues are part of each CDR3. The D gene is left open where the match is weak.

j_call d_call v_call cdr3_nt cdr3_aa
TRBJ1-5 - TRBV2 TGTGCCAGCAGGGGGGACTCGGGGAACCAGCCCCAGCATTTT CASRGDSGNQPQHF
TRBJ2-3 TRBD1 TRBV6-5 TGTGCCAGCAGCTACGGGACAGGGCCAGATACGCAGTATTTT CASSYGTGPDTQYF
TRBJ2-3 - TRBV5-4 TGTGCCAGCAGCTTTTTAGCGACAGATACGCAGTATTTT CASSFLATDTQYF
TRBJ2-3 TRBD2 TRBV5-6 TGTGCCAGCAGCTTGATGGCTAGCGGGTACACAGATACGCAGTATTTT CASSLMASGYTDTQYF
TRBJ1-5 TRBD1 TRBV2 TGTGCCAGCAGTGTGCAGAGGACAGGGGTGGGTCAGCCCCAGCATTTT CASSVQRTGVGQPQHF
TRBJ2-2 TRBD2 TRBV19 TGTGCCAGTAGTATGAGCGGGGCCCCCGTAAACACCGGGGAGCTGTTTTTT CASSMSGAPVNTGELFF
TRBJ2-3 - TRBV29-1 TGCAGCGTTGCGGGGGGCCAAGCGGCAGATACGCAGTATTTT CSVAGGQAADTQYF
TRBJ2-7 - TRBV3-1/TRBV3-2 TGTGCCAGCAGCCAAAGACCCAGCGGGCAACCTATGGGGGCCTACGAGCAGTACTTC CASSQRPSGQPMGAYEQYF
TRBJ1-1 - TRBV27 TGTGCCAGCAGTTTTCGACTCGCGAACACTGAAGCTTTCTTT CASSFRLANTEAFF
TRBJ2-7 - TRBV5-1 TGCGCCAGCACCCAGGGGGGCTCCTACGAGCAGTACTTC CASTQGGSYEQYF
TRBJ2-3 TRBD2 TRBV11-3 TGTGCCAGCAGCTTAGGAGCGGGAGAGACAGATACGCAGTATTTT CASSLGAGETDTQYF